The sequence of this T cell receptor beta chain was determined in a study of blood T cells in healthy people across ages. Study-wide points: Observed TCR beta diversity per million T cells went down as age went up. This fall followed a roughly linear course with age.

A second PCR, run for roughly 7 to 11 cycles, used a sample-barcoded 5' primer plus a J-beta primer mix. In TCRdb, the 5' RACE reads were re-called with MiXCR into one record per CDR3 protein. The table includes approximately 1,700,000 distinct CDR3 sequences, approximately 39% detected once. Germline V CDR1 and CDR2: PRHDT, FYEKMQ (reference sequence). This CDR3 comprises 15 residues. Trimming at V came to 6 bases and at J to 5 bases, leaving 8 bases not matched to a gene. Concerning this clonotype itself: No antigen is known for it.

The rearrangement links TRBV13 to TRBJ2-3, with 10 bases aligning to TRBD2. This TCR came from a human donor in good health. Material: blood. For the CDR3, the DNA is TGTGCCAGCAGTTTCACTAGCGGGGCAGGAGATACGCAGTATTTT. Its protein is CASSFTSGAGDTQYF.